This T cell receptor (beta chain) originates from a study of cytomegalovirus exposure and HLA in healthy donors. This CDR3 contains 13 residues. Germline CDR1 SNHLY, CDR2 FYNNEI. V was pared by 8 bases and J by 9 bases, with 10 bases of the junction left unmatched. The study ran its PCR with 60 Vbeta and 13 Jbeta primers. Profiled with immunoSEQ multiplex PCR; TCRdb holds only in-frame clones, not every one. The repertoire table contains fewer than 150,000 clones. The specimen was PBMCs. This receptor was identified in a woman aged 60-70 years in good health and CMV-seronegative. This chain uses TRBV2 with TRBJ2-4; 7 bases align to TRBD2. For the CDR3, the DNA is TGTGCCAGCCACCTAGCGGCCGCGGGCATTCAGTACTTC. As protein: CASHLAAAGIQYF. Variable domain in full (rest from reference TRBV2 and TRBJ2-4): EPEVTQTPSHQVTQMGQEVILRCVPISNHLYFYWYRQILGQKVEFLVSFYNNEISEKSEIFDDQFSVERPDGSNFTLKIRSTKLEDSAMYFCASHLAAAGIQYFGAGTRLSVL.